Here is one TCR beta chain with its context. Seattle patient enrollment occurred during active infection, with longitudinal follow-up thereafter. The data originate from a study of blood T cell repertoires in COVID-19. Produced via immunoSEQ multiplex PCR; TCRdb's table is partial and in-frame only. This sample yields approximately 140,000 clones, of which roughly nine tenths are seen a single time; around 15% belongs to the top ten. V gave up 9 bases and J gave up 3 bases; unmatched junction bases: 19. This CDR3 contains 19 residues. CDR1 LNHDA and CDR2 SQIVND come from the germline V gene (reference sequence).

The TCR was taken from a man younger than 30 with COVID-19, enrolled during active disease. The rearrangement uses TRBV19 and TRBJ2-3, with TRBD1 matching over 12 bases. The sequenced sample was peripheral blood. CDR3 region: CASSGTGGLNRPPTDTQYF. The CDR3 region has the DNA TGTGCCAGCAGCGGGACAGGGGGCCTCAATCGCCCCCCGACAGATACGCAGTATTTT.